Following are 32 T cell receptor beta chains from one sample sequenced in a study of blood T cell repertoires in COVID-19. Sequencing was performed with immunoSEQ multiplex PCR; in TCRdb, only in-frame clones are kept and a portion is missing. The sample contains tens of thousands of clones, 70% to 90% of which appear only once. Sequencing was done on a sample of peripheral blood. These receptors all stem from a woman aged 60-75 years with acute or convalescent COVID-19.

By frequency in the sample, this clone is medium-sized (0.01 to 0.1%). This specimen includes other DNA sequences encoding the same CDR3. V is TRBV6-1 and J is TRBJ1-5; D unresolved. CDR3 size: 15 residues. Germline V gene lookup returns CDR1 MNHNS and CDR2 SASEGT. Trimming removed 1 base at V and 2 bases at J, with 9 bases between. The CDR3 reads CASSEGRVGNQPQHF. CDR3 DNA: TGTGCCAGCAGTGAAGGGAGGGTAGGCAATCAGCCCCAGCATTTT.

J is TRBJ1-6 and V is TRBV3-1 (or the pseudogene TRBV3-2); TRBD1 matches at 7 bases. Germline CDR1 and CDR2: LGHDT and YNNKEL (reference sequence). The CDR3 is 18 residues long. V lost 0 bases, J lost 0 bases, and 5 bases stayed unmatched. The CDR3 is CASSQDRGRSSYNSPLHF. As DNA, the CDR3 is TGTGCCAGCAGCCAAGATAGGGGGCGAAGCTCCTATAATTCACCCCTCCACTTT.

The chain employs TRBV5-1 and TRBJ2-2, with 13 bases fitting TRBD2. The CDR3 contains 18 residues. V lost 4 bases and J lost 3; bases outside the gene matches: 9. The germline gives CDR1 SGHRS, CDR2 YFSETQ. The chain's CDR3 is CASSAPGLAGIDTGELFF. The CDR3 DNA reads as TGCGCCAGCAGCGCACCGGGACTAGCGGGGATAGACACCGGGGAGCTGTTTTTT.

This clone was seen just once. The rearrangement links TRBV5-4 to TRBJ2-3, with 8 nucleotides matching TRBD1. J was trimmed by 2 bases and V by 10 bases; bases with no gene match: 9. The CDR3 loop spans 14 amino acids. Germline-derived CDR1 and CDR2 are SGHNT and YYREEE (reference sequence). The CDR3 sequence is CAGSSDRVTDTQYF. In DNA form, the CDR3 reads TGTGCCGGGTCGTCGGACAGGGTCACAGATACGCAGTATTTT.

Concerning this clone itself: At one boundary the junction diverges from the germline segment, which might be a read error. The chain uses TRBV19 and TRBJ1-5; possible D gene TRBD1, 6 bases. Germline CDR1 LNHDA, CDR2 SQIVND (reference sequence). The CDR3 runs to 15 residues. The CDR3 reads CASSVDRFGNQPQHF. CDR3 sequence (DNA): TGTGCCAGTAGTGTAGACAGGTTCGGCAATCAGCCCCAGCATTTT.

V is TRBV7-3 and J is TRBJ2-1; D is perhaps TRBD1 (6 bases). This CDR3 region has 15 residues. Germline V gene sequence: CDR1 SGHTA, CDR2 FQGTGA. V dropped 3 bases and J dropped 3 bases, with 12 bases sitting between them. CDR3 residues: CASSLSQGSYNEQFF. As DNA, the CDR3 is TGTGCCAGCAGCTTGTCACAGGGAAGCTACAATGAGCAGTTCTTC. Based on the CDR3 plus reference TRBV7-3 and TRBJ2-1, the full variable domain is GAGVSQTPSNKVTEKGKYVELRCDPISGHTALYWYRQSLGQGPEFLIYFQGTGAADDSGLPNDRFFAVRPEGSVSTLKIQRTERGDSAVYLCASSLSQGSYNEQFFGPGTRLTVL.

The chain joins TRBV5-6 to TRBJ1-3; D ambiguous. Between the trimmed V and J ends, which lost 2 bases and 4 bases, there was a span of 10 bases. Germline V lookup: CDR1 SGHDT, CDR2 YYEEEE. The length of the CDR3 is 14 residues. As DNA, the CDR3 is TGTGCCAGCAGCTTCGGGATTCCCGGAAACACCATATATTTT. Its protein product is CASSFGIPGNTIYF.

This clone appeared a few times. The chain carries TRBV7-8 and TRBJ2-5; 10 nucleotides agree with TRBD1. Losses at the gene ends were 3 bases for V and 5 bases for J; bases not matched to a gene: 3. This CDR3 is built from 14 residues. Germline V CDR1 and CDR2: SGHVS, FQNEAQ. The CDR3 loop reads CASSFDRGQETQYF. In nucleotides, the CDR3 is TGTGCCAGCAGCTTTGACAGGGGGCAGGAGACCCAGTACTTC.

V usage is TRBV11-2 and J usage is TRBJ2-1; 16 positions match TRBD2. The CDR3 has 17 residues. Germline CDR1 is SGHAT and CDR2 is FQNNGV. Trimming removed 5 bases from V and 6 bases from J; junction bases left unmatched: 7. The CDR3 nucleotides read TGTGCCAGCAGCACAGGGACTAGCGGGAGGGGAACCAATGAGCAGTTCTTC. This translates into CASSTGTSGRGTNEQFF.

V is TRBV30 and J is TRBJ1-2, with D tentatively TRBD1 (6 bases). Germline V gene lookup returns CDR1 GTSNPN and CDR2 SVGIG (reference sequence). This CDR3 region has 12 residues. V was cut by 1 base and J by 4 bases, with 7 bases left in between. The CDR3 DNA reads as TGTGCCTGGAGTGGCAGGGGCTATGGCTACACCTTC. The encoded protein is CAWSGRGYGYTF.

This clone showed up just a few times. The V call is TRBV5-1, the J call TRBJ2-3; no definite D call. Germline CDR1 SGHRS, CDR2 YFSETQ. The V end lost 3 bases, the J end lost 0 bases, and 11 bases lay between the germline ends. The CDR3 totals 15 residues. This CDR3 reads CASSWAGFSTDTQYF. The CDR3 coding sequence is TGCGCCAGCAGCTGGGCAGGCTTTAGCACAGATACGCAGTATTTT.

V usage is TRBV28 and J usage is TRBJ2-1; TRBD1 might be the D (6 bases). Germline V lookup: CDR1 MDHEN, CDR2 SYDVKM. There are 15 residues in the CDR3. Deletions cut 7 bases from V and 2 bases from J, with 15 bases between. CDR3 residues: CASKSRGMPYNEQFF. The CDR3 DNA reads TGTGCCAGCAAATCTAGGGGGATGCCCTACAATGAGCAGTTCTTC.

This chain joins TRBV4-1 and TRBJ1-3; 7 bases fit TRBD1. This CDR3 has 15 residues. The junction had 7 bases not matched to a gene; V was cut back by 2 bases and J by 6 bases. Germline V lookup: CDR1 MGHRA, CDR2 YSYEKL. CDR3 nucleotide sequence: TGCGCCAGCAGCCAATTAAGGGGACAGTTAAACACCATATATTTT. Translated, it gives CASSQLRGQLNTIYF.

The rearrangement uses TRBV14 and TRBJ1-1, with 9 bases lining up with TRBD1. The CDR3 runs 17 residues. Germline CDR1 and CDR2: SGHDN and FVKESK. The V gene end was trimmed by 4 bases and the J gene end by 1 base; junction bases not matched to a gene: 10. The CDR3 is CASSRGTGRQSNTEAFF. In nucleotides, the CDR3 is TGTGCCAGCAGCCGCGGGACAGGGAGACAATCGAACACTGAAGCTTTCTTT.

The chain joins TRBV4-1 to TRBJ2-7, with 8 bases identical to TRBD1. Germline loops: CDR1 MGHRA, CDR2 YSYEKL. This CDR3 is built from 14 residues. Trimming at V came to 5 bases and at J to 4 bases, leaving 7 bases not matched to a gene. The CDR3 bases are TGCGCCAGCAGCGAAGCGGACAGGGAGTACGAGCAGTACTTC. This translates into CASSEADREYEQYF.

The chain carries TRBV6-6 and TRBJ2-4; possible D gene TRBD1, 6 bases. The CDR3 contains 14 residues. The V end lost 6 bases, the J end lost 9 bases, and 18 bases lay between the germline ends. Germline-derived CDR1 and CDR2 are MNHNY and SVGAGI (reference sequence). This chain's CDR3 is CASSLDRPPGIQYF. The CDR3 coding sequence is TGTGCCAGCAGCCTTGACAGGCCGCCTGGCATTCAGTACTTC.

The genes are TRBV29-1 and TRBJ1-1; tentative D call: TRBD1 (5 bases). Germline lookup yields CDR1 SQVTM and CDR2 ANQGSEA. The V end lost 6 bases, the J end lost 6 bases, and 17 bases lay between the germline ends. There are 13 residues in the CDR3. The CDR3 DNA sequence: TGCAGCGTCGCCGGGGGTACGGTATCTGAAGCTTTCTTT. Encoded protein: CSVAGGTVSEAFF.

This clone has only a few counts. CDR3 in DNA: TGCGCCAGCAGCCCTCCCCGGGAGGGTTTCGATACGCAGTATTTT. Its translation: CASSPPREGFDTQYF. The gene calls are TRBV5-1 and TRBJ2-3, with 8 bases that match TRBD2. The CDR3 covers 15 residues. V lost 4 bases, J lost 6 bases, and 10 bases stayed unmatched. The V gene's germline CDR1 is SGHRS and CDR2 YFSETQ.

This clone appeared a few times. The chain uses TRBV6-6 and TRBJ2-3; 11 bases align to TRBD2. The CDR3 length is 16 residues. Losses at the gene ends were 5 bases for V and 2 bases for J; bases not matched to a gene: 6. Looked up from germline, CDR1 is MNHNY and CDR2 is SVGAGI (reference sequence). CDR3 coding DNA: TGTGCCAGCAGTCCAAGACTAGCGGGGATCACAGATACGCAGTATTTT. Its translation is CASSPRLAGITDTQYF.

The CDR3 nucleotides are TGTGCCAGCAGGGACGGGACAGGAGGTTCACCCCTCCACTTT. It encodes CASRDGTGGSPLHF. The chain is built from TRBV6-4 and TRBJ1-6; 8 nucleotides match TRBD1. CDR1 MRHNA and CDR2 SNTAGT come from the germline V gene. CDR3 length: 14 residues. V shed 6 bases and J 9 bases; nucleotides not matched to a gene: 7.

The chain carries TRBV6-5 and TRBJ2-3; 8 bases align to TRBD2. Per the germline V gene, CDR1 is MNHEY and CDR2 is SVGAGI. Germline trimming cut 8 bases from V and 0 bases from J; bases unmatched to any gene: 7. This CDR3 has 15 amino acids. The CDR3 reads CASALRGGSTDTQYF. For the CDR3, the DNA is TGTGCCAGCGCTCTTCGGGGGGGCAGCACAGATACGCAGTATTTT.

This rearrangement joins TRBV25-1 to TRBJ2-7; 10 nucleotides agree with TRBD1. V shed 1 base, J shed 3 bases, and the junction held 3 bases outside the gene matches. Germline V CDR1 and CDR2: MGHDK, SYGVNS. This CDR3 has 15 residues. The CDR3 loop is CASSEFGTGDYEQYF. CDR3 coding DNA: TGTGCCAGCAGTGAATTTGGGACAGGGGACTACGAGCAGTACTTC.

The CDR3 DNA reads as TGTGCCAGCAGCCGGACAGGGTGGACGAACACCGGGGAGCTGTTTTTT. Translation: CASSRTGWTNTGELFF. The chain uses TRBV7-9 and TRBJ2-2, with TRBD1 identical over 8 bases. The CDR3 sequence is 16 residues long. CDR1 is SEHNR and CDR2 is FQNEAQ in the germline V gene (reference sequence). V lost 5 bases, J lost 0 bases, and 5 bases stayed unmatched.

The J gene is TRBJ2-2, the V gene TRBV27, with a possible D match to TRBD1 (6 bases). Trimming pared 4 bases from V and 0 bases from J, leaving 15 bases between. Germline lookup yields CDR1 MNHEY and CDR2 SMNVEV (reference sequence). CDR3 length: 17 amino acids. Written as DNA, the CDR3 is TGTGCCAGCAGTTCGAATATAGGGACAACGAACACCGGGGAGCTGTTTTTT. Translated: CASSSNIGTTNTGELFF.

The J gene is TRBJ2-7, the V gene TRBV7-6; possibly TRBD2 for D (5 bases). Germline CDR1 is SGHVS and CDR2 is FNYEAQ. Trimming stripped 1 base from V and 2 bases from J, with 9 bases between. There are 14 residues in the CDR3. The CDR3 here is CASSLERFPYEQYF. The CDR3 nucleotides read TGTGCCAGCAGCTTAGAGCGGTTTCCCTACGAGCAGTACTTC.

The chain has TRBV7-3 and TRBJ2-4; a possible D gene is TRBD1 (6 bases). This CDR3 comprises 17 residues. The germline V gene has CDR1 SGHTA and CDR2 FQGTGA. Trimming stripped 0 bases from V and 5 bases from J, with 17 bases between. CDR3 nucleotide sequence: TGTGCCAGCAGCTTAACTATAAACCCGACAGGAGAAAACATTCAGTACTTC. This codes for CASSLTINPTGENIQYF.

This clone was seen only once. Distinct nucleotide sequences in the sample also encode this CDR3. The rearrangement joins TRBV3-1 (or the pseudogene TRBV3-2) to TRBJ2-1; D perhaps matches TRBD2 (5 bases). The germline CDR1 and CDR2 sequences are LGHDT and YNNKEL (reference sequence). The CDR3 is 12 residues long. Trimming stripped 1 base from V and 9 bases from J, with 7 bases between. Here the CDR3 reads CASSQVAGEQFF. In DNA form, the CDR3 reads TGTGCCAGCAGCCAAGTTGCGGGTGAGCAGTTCTTC.

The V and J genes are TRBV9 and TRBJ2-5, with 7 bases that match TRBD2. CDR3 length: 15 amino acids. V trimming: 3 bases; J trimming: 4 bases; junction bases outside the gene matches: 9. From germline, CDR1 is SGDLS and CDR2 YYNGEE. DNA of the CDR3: TGTGCCAGCAGCGAACGACTAGCTCAATCAGAGACCCAGTACTTC. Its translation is CASSERLAQSETQYF.

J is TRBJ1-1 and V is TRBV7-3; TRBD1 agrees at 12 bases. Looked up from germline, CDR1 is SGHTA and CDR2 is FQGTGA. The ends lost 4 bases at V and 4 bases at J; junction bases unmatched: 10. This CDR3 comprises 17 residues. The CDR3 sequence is CASSSTPGTGGTTEAFF. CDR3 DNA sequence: TGTGCCAGCAGCTCCACCCCTGGGACAGGGGGCACCACTGAAGCTTTCTTT.

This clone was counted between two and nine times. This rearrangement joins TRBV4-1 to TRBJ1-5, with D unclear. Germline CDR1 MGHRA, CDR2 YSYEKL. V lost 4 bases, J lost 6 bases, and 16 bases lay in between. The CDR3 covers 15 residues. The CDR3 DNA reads TGCGCCAGCAGCCCACCTTGGGCCCGGGGTCAGCCCCAGCATTTT. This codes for CASSPPWARGQPQHF.

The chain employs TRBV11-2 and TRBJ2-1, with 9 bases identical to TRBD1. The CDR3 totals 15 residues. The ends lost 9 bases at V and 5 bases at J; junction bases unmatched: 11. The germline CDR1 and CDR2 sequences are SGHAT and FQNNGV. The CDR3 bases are TGTGCCAGTAGCCTCAACAGGGGGCCCAACAATGAGCAGTTCTTC. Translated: CASSLNRGPNNEQFF.

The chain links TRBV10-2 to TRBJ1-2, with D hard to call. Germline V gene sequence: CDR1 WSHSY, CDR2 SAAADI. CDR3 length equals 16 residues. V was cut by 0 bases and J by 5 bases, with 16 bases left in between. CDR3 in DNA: TGCGCCAGCAGTGAGTCGAGGCGGGCCCTTGGGTATGGCTACACCTTC. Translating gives CASSESRRALGYGYTF.